Listed below are T cell receptor beta chains from one sample, sequenced in a study of control samples from healthy donors and cancer patients. Profiling relied on immunoSEQ multiplex PCR, and the TCRdb table lists in-frame clones only, not all of them. Of around 99,000 clones listed, 85% to 90% are singletons. Sequencing was performed on blood. The receptors stem from a woman aged 45-65 years in good health. The CDR3 runs from the conserved cysteine through the conserved F or W. D genes are given only for firm matches. A row's size may be missing; if present it is once, few, many or a size class.

v_call: TRBV15; clone_size: NA; j_call: TRBJ1-6; d_call: NA; cdr3_aa: CATSRADIANSPLHF; cdr3_nt: TGTGCCACCAGCAGAGCCGACATAGCTAATTCACCCCTCCACTTT
v_call: TRBV7-9; clone_size: NA; j_call: TRBJ1-4; d_call: TRBD1; cdr3_aa: CASSSRDRADEKLFF; cdr3_nt: TGTGCCAGCAGCTCCCGCGACAGGGCGGACGAAAAACTGTTTTTT
v_call: TRBV20-1; clone_size: few; j_call: TRBJ1-1; d_call: NA; cdr3_aa: CSASPSRGTEAFF; cdr3_nt: TGCAGTGCTAGTCCCAGCCGGGGTACTGAAGCTTTCTTT
v_call: TRBV6-5; clone_size: NA; j_call: TRBJ1-2; d_call: NA; cdr3_aa: CASSYSIFGSYGYTF; cdr3_nt: TGTGCCAGCAGTTACTCGATTTTTGGTTCCTATGGCTACACCTTC
v_call: TRBV30; clone_size: NA; j_call: TRBJ2-3; d_call: NA; cdr3_aa: CAWMEGWGSTDTQYF; cdr3_nt: TGTGCCTGGATGGAAGGGTGGGGATCCACAGATACGCAGTATTTT
v_call: TRBV6-1; clone_size: NA; j_call: TRBJ1-2; d_call: NA; cdr3_aa: CASSDLTRGQGGGYTF; cdr3_nt: TGTGCCAGCAGTGACCTTACTCGGGGGCAGGGTGGGGGCTACACCTTC
v_call: TRBV2; clone_size: NA; j_call: TRBJ2-1; d_call: NA; cdr3_aa: CASSVVAASYNEQFF; cdr3_nt: TGTGCCAGCAGTGTGGTAGCGGCAAGCTACAATGAGCAGTTCTTC
v_call: TRBV19; clone_size: NA; j_call: TRBJ1-1; d_call: NA; cdr3_aa: CASGDTEAFF; cdr3_nt: TGTGCCAGTGGCGACACTGAAGCTTTCTTT
v_call: TRBV28; clone_size: NA; j_call: TRBJ2-3; d_call: NA; cdr3_aa: CASSPPSRLTDTQYF; cdr3_nt: TGTGCCAGCAGTCCGCCCAGTCGTCTCACAGATACGCAGTATTTT
v_call: TRBV3-1/TRBV3-2; clone_size: NA; j_call: TRBJ1-6; d_call: NA; cdr3_aa: CASSQVTGRSPLHF; cdr3_nt: TGTGCCAGCAGCCAAGTCACAGGACGTTCACCCCTCCACTTT
v_call: TRBV27; clone_size: NA; j_call: TRBJ1-1; d_call: NA; cdr3_aa: CASSLVGGTEAFF; cdr3_nt: TGTGCCAGCAGTTTAGTGGGCGGCACTGAAGCTTTCTTT
v_call: TRBV11-2; clone_size: NA; j_call: TRBJ2-4; d_call: NA; cdr3_aa: CASSLSPGEAKNIQYF; cdr3_nt: TGTGCCAGCAGCCTATCGCCCGGGGAAGCCAAAAACATTCAGTACTTC
v_call: TRBV3-1/TRBV3-2; clone_size: NA; j_call: TRBJ1-1; d_call: NA; cdr3_aa: CASSLTDGVYTEAFF; cdr3_nt: TGTGCCAGCAGCCTAACCGATGGGGTTTACACTGAAGCTTTCTTT
v_call: TRBV7-9; clone_size: few; j_call: TRBJ1-1; d_call: TRBD1; cdr3_aa: CASSRGQGAPRDTEAFF; cdr3_nt: TGTGCCAGCAGTCGGGGCCAGGGGGCCCCGCGGGACACTGAAGCTTTCTTT
v_call: TRBV4-1; clone_size: once; j_call: TRBJ1-2; d_call: NA; cdr3_aa: CASSQEPAKGGSHGYTF; cdr3_nt: TGCGCCAGCAGCCAAGAGCCGGCGAAGGGGGGGAGTCATGGCTACACCTTC
v_call: TRBV3-1/TRBV3-2; clone_size: NA; j_call: TRBJ1-2; d_call: NA; cdr3_aa: CASSRTALALYGYTF; cdr3_nt: TGTGCCAGCAGCCGGACTGCCCTGGCCCTATATGGCTACACCTTC
v_call: TRBV2; clone_size: NA; j_call: TRBJ1-2; d_call: NA; cdr3_aa: CASSVRLRGYTF; cdr3_nt: TGTGCCAGCAGTGTTCGACTGAGGGGCTACACCTTC
v_call: TRBV24-1; clone_size: NA; j_call: TRBJ1-2; d_call: TRBD1; cdr3_aa: CATRGQGGYGYTF; cdr3_nt: TGTGCCACCAGGGGACAGGGAGGCTATGGCTACACCTTC
v_call: TRBV2; clone_size: NA; j_call: TRBJ1-2; d_call: NA; cdr3_aa: CASSEFLPRGRGVSGYTF; cdr3_nt: TGTGCCAGCAGTGAATTCTTACCACGGGGCAGGGGAGTTTCAGGCTACACCTTC
v_call: TRBV5-6; clone_size: NA; j_call: TRBJ1-1; d_call: NA; cdr3_aa: CASSFTARTLNTEAFF; cdr3_nt: TGTGCCAGCAGCTTCACCGCCCGTACTCTGAACACTGAAGCTTTCTTT
v_call: TRBV4-3; clone_size: NA; j_call: TRBJ1-2; d_call: NA; cdr3_aa: CASSQDKWQSYGYTF; cdr3_nt: TGCGCCAGCAGCCAAGATAAATGGCAGTCCTATGGCTACACCTTC
v_call: TRBV9; clone_size: NA; j_call: TRBJ2-2; d_call: NA; cdr3_aa: CASSVGGTLSTGELFF; cdr3_nt: TGTGCCAGCAGCGTAGGAGGAACTTTAAGTACCGGGGAGCTGTTTTTT
v_call: TRBV29-1; clone_size: NA; j_call: TRBJ1-1; d_call: NA; cdr3_aa: CSVEGVNTEAFF; cdr3_nt: TGCAGCGTTGAAGGCGTGAACACTGAAGCTTTCTTT
v_call: TRBV5-4; clone_size: NA; j_call: TRBJ2-2; d_call: TRBD2; cdr3_aa: CASSSLTRLASTGELFF; cdr3_nt: TGTGCCAGCAGCTCGCTAACTCGACTAGCAAGTACCGGGGAGCTGTTTTTT
v_call: TRBV6-6; clone_size: NA; j_call: TRBJ1-6; d_call: NA; cdr3_aa: CASSYSRESYNSPLHF; cdr3_nt: TGTGCCAGCAGTTACTCTCGGGAGTCCTATAATTCACCCCTCCACTTT
v_call: TRBV12-3/TRBV12-4; clone_size: NA; j_call: TRBJ1-5; d_call: NA; cdr3_aa: CASRHVIPQHF; cdr3_nt: TGTGCCAGCCGTCATGTCATTCCCCAGCATTTT
v_call: TRBV12-3/TRBV12-4; clone_size: NA; j_call: TRBJ2-3; d_call: NA; cdr3_aa: CASSIRPLDTQYF; cdr3_nt: TGTGCCAGCAGTATCAGGCCACTAGATACGCAGTATTTT
v_call: TRBV9; clone_size: NA; j_call: TRBJ2-1; d_call: TRBD2; cdr3_aa: CASSVVPTSGTRNVNEQFF; cdr3_nt: TGTGCCAGCAGCGTAGTACCCACCAGCGGGACTAGAAATGTCAATGAGCAGTTCTTC
v_call: TRBV5-5; clone_size: NA; j_call: TRBJ2-5; d_call: NA; cdr3_aa: CASSQQFETQYF; cdr3_nt: TGTGCCAGCAGCCAACAGTTCGAGACCCAGTACTTC
v_call: TRBV5-1; clone_size: NA; j_call: TRBJ2-1; d_call: TRBD2; cdr3_aa: CASSLVASGKVNEQFF; cdr3_nt: TGCGCCAGCAGCTTGGTCGCTAGCGGGAAGGTAAATGAGCAGTTCTTC
v_call: TRBV24-1; clone_size: NA; j_call: TRBJ2-2; d_call: NA; cdr3_aa: CATTAGNTGELFF; cdr3_nt: TGTGCCACCACGGCGGGGAACACCGGGGAGCTGTTTTTT
v_call: TRBV18; clone_size: NA; j_call: TRBJ1-2; d_call: NA; cdr3_aa: CASSPAGNDYGYTF; cdr3_nt: TGTGCCAGCTCACCTGCAGGGAATGACTATGGCTACACCTTC
v_call: TRBV9; clone_size: NA; j_call: TRBJ1-1; d_call: NA; cdr3_aa: CASSLGHVKVGSEAFF; cdr3_nt: TGTGCCAGCAGCTTGGGACACGTCAAAGTGGGTTCTGAAGCTTTCTTT
v_call: TRBV6-5; clone_size: NA; j_call: TRBJ1-1; d_call: NA; cdr3_aa: CASSRQAMNTEAFF; cdr3_nt: TGTGCCAGCTCGCGACAGGCCATGAACACTGAAGCTTTCTTT
v_call: TRBV6-1; clone_size: NA; j_call: TRBJ1-2; d_call: NA; cdr3_aa: CASSEPGPSYGYTF; cdr3_nt: TGTGCCAGCAGTGAACCCGGCCCCAGCTATGGCTACACCTTC
v_call: TRBV15; clone_size: NA; j_call: TRBJ2-2; d_call: NA; cdr3_aa: CATSRVRNTGELFF; cdr3_nt: TGTGCCACCAGCCGCGTCAGGAACACCGGGGAGCTGTTTTTT
v_call: TRBV9; clone_size: NA; j_call: TRBJ2-1; d_call: NA; cdr3_aa: CASSVAPPFATTYNEQFF; cdr3_nt: TGTGCCAGCAGCGTAGCCCCCCCCTTTGCGACCACCTACAATGAGCAGTTCTTC
v_call: TRBV12-3/TRBV12-4; clone_size: NA; j_call: TRBJ1-3; d_call: NA; cdr3_aa: CASSPQRGNTIYF; cdr3_nt: TGTGCCAGCAGCCCGCAAAGGGGAAACACCATATATTTT
v_call: TRBV11-2; clone_size: NA; j_call: TRBJ2-3; d_call: NA; cdr3_aa: CASSFRGSSTDTQYF; cdr3_nt: TGTGCCAGCAGCTTCCGCGGATCTAGCACAGATACGCAGTATTTT
v_call: TRBV9; clone_size: NA; j_call: TRBJ2-1; d_call: NA; cdr3_aa: CASSPVGGEQFF; cdr3_nt: TGTGCCAGCAGCCCCGTAGGGGGTGAGCAGTTCTTC
v_call: TRBV7-6; clone_size: NA; j_call: TRBJ2-5; d_call: TRBD2; cdr3_aa: CASSPRTSAETQYF; cdr3_nt: TGTGCCAGCAGCCCCCGGACTAGCGCCGAGACCCAGTACTTC
v_call: TRBV11-2; clone_size: NA; j_call: TRBJ2-5; d_call: NA; cdr3_aa: CASSLRETQYF; cdr3_nt: TGTGCCAGCAGTCTCCGGGAGACCCAGTACTTC
v_call: TRBV18; clone_size: NA; j_call: TRBJ2-5; d_call: NA; cdr3_aa: CASSAGETQYF; cdr3_nt: TGTGCCAGCTCGGCCGGGGAGACCCAGTACTTC
v_call: TRBV7-7; clone_size: NA; j_call: TRBJ2-5; d_call: NA; cdr3_aa: CASSFSQGNQETQYF; cdr3_nt: TGTGCCAGCAGCTTTTCACAGGGTAACCAAGAGACCCAGTACTTC
v_call: TRBV12-3/TRBV12-4; clone_size: NA; j_call: TRBJ2-1; d_call: NA; cdr3_aa: CASSLASNEQFF; cdr3_nt: TGTGCCAGCAGTTTGGCTTCCAATGAGCAGTTCTTC
v_call: TRBV6-6; clone_size: few; j_call: TRBJ2-3; d_call: TRBD1; cdr3_aa: CASRTGTGEWDTQYF; cdr3_nt: TGTGCCAGCAGAACCGGGACAGGGGAATGGGATACGCAGTATTTT